Included here is one TCR beta chain sequence, with context. This clonotype was counted at least ten times. Its antigen is currently not known. Base qualities are not recorded, but no much larger clone differs from it by a single base. This entry comes from a study of immune heterogeneity within non-small cell lung tumors (dated by TCRdb to 2016 to 2019). The study in broad terms: By histology, several squamous cell carcinomas, 10 to 11 non-squamous carcinomas and 1 tumor not otherwise specified were included. To examine intratumoral immune heterogeneity, the study used whole-exome sequencing, RNA-seq and TCR beta repertoire sequencing on multiple spatially distinct regions of each NSCLC tumor. Binding of neoantigens to the HLA alleles of each patient was predicted with netMHCpan-3.0 for mutant peptides of 8 to 11 amino acids. TCR repertoires were analyzed from about 60 tumor loci of approximately 14 patients, whereas transcriptome data were available for only around 42 loci from approximately eleven patients.

Beyond this particular receptor, the publication reports: Within a given patient, the same dominant CDR3B clonotypes showed up repeatedly across loci, although different tumor locations also carried unique high-frequency clones. For the most part, high-frequency TCR beta clonotypes differed from one individual patient to another. Local tumor mutational burden and local T-cell repertoire clonality had a statistically significant but moderate positive correlation (R about 0.34).

The TCR beta CDR3 region was amplified with a multiplex PCR system whose first round of approximately 11 cycles used 32 V-gene forward primers and 13 J-gene reverse primers. The first PCR round was done with a QIAGEN Multiplex PCR Kit, and the primer sequences were filed in Chinese patent CN105087789A. Illumina universal primers were attached in a second round of PCR run with the Phusion High-Fidelity PCR Kit. Paired-end sequencing of TCR libraries was carried out on the Illumina HiSeq X Ten platform at a read length of 151 bp. The authors' pipeline ran thus. Reads lacking multiplex PCR primers were removed with Cutadapt, read pairs were merged with PEAR, and CDR3 regions were called with MiXCR default settings. Shannon entropy measured repertoire diversity, while clonality was calculated as one minus the Shannon entropy divided by the ln of the count of productive unique sequences. Dominant or high-frequency T-cell clones were defined as clonotypes at frequencies of at least 0.5%. The public reads were reprocessed in TCRdb via fastp at Q25 and MiXCR, keeping in-frame beta chains. Each CDR3 protein appears once, grouped with its most common genes and DNA. TCRdb, not the authors, supplied the V and J calls. Counted in this sample were 10,000 to 15,000 distinct CDR3 sequences; around 23% of them appeared once. The ten most abundant clones make up around 15% of the sample.

The TCR template was genomic DNA extracted from bulk tumor tissue, and 600 to 650 ng of gDNA was amplified for each sample. Multiple biopsies per primary tumor were taken during surgery, spaced as far apart as possible within the tumor mass. The study cohort was described as untreated and was composed of newly diagnosed NSCLC cases undergoing curative surgery. The donor group was made up of approximately 16 newly diagnosed non-small cell lung cancer patients undergoing surgery with curative intent. The resected tumor masses were reviewed by two independent pathologists. Sequencing was performed only on DNA and RNA samples of high quality. The TCR was taken from a man in his fifties with non-small cell lung cancer. The sequenced material came from lung tumor tissue.

The CDR3 protein: CASSSKFTGRTYNEQFF. Here is the DNA: TGTGCCAGCAGTTCCAAATTTACAGGGAGAACCTACAATGAGCAGTTCTTC. The sequence is built from TRBV28 and TRBJ2-1, and TRBD1 may be the D gene, going by 6 matching bases. From the germline V gene, CDR1 is MDHEN and CDR2 is SYDVKM. The CDR3 contains 17 residues, cysteine and phenylalanine counted. The read is trimmed to its CDR3 DNA, 51 bases read in frame from base 1. Deletion took 4 bases off V and 2 bases off J, with a span of 18 bases between the germline ends.